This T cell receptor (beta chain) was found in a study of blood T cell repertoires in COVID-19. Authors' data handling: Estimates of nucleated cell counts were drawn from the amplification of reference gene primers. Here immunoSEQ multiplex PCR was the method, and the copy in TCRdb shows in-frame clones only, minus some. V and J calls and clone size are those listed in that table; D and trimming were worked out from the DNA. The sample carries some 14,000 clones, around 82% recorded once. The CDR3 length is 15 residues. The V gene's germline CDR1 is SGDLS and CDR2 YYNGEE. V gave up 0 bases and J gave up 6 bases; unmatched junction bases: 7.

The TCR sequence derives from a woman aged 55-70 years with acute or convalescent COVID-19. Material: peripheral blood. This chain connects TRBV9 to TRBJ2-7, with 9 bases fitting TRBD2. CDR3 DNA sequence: TGTGCCAGCAGCGTAGAGGCGGGGGGGGCCGGCGAGCAGTACTTC. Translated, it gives CASSVEAGGAGEQYF.